This T cell receptor (beta chain) was sequenced during a study of OX40 agonist ivuxolimab in advanced cancers. Study details: Intravenous ivuxolimab was administered to patients every 2 weeks at 0.01 to 10 mg/kg. Study results and limitations: Still undetermined is the antigen specificity of the expanded peripheral T cells. At 0.1 to 3.0 mg/kg and by week 6, clonal expansion occurred in CD4+ and CD8+ blood T cells.

The CDR3 sequence is 14 residues long. Germline CDR1 reads MNHEY; CDR2 reads SMNVEV (reference sequence). Trimming cost V 3 bases and J 2 bases; bases outside gene matches: 3. It was autoimmune disease history or systemic immunosuppression that excluded patients. The method was immunoSEQ multiplex PCR; TCRdb's version includes in-frame clones alone and lacks a portion of them. The sample has roughly 16,000 clones; about 75% are singletons. Worth noting for this clone: Its antigen is not known.

The clonotype was recovered from an adult with an advanced solid tumor such as melanoma, head and neck, liver or kidney cancer. The chain couples TRBV27 to TRBJ1-1, with 7 bases that match TRBD1. This sample comprised CD4+ or CD8+ T cells sorted from blood, obtained in a trial of the OX40 agonist ivuxolimab. The CDR3 here is CASSFQGGNTEAFF. The CDR3 bases are TGTGCCAGCAGTTTTCAGGGGGGTAACACTGAAGCTTTCTTT.